The entry below describes one T cell receptor (beta chain). These data come from a study of blood T cell repertoires in COVID-19. Looking at the study overall: COVID-19 samples, acute and convalescent, were from the United States, Italy and Spain. Sources were T cells, B-cell-depleted T cells, or PBMCs; the material itself was cDNA or gDNA.

The J segment lost 3 bases and the V segment lost 5 bases, leaving 9 bases of the junction unmatched. CDR3 length: 16 amino acids. Germline V CDR1 and CDR2: SGHVS, FQNEAQ. In the authors' workflow: Quantification of nucleated cells was approximated via reference gene primer amplification. Here immunoSEQ multiplex PCR was the method, and the copy in TCRdb shows in-frame clones only, minus some. D and trimming come from the DNA, and the V and J calls and clone size come from that table. The table includes roughly 200,000 clones, around three quarters detected once. The source is a man between 65 and 85 years old with active or convalescent COVID-19. The chain recombines TRBV7-8 with TRBJ2-7; TRBD1 agrees at 11 bases. Sequencing was carried out using peripheral blood. CDR3 protein: CASSQGTGGGYYEQYF. In nucleotides, the CDR3 is TGTGCCAGCAGCCAAGGGACAGGGGGAGGGTACTACGAGCAGTACTTC.